A selection of T cell receptor beta chains follows, all from one sample in a study of T cells expressing NK-cell markers. TCRdb reprocessed the 5' RACE reads, with one entry per CDR3 protein and no DNA. The table lists 120,000 to 150,000 distinct CDR3 sequences. The sample was blood T cells: a sorted CD56 or NKG2C T cell subset, CD4+ or CD8+ T cells, or bulk PBMC T cells (not recorded which). The receptors come from a man aged 18 to 35 in good health. The CDR3 runs from the conserved cysteine through the conserved F or W.

>TRBV4-1|TRBJ2-5|15
CASSQGTSGQETQYF
>TRBV7-7|TRBJ2-3|14
CASSLEFSTDTQYF
>TRBV27|TRBJ2-5|15
CASGLAGGNPETQYF
>TRBV6-5|TRBJ2-2|15
CASSYGSGATGELFF
>TRBV4-1|TRBJ2-5|15
CASSQERDVGETQYF
>TRBV19|TRBJ2-5|12
CASSIGGETQYF
>TRBV13|TRBJ2-1|12
CASSLGASGQFF
>TRBV12-3/TRBV12-4|TRBJ2-3|15
CASRLLGGRADTQYF
>TRBV29-1|TRBJ1-2|14
CSVELVGGGYGYTF
>TRBV7-8|TRBJ2-1|15
CASSLALSLGPEQFF
>TRBV28|TRBJ1-1|15
CASSLWQVRNTEAFF
>TRBV15|TRBJ1-6|15
CATSRDRNWNSPLHF
>TRBV12-3/TRBV12-4|TRBJ2-1|15
CASSLVLGPYNEQFF
>TRBV4-1|TRBJ2-1|15
CASSQNTFGYNEQFF
>TRBV29-1|TRBJ2-5|14
CSVEGLAGSETQYF
>TRBV2|TRBJ2-2|15
CASSETQAVTGELFF
>TRBV29-1|TRBJ2-5|14
CSVEDRKREETQYF